These T cell receptor beta chains were read from a single sample in a study of metastatic and nonmetastatic thyroid tumors. TCRdb reprocessed the PCR reads using MiXCR. The data show about 24,000 clones, 20% to 30% seen once. Sequenced input: tumor tissue. Receptor source: a male donor with papillary thyroid cancer or a benign thyroid nodule (not recorded which). Some clones in this sample may be carry-over from other donors' samples. The CDR3 runs from the conserved cysteine through the conserved F or W. A D gene is named only where the DNA matches it firmly. Only part of the rows carry a size: once, few, many, or a class if the clone is expanded.

CDR3: CAIRRHQAPSYEQYF; DNA: TGTGCCATCAGACGACATCAGGCCCCCTCCTACGAGCAGTACTTC; size: few; V: TRBV2; J: TRBJ2-7; D: NA
CDR3: CASSYVAGHEQYF; DNA: TGTGCCAGCAGTTACGTGGCAGGCCACGAGCAGTACTTC; size: medium-sized; V: TRBV6-5; J: TRBJ2-7; D: NA
CDR3: CASSPGQIQETQYF; DNA: TGTGCCAGCTCACCGGGACAGATCCAAGAGACCCAGTACTTC; size: many; V: TRBV18; J: TRBJ2-5; D: TRBD1
CDR3: CASREQLNTEAFF; DNA: TGCGCCAGCAGGGAACAGTTGAACACTGAAGCTTTCTTT; size: NA; V: TRBV5-1; J: TRBJ1-1; D: NA
CDR3: CASSIAGTGGSGANVLTF; DNA: TGTGCCAGTAGTATTGCTGGGACAGGGGGCTCTGGGGCCAACGTCCTGACTTTC; size: many; V: TRBV19; J: TRBJ2-6; D: TRBD1
CDR3: CASSHLTSRDRGINYGYTF; DNA: TGTGCCAGCAGCCATCTCACCTCACGGGACAGGGGTATTAACTATGGCTACACCTTC; size: many; V: TRBV4-2; J: TRBJ1-2; D: TRBD1
CDR3: CAGTGKDNEQFF; DNA: TGTGCCGGGACAGGGAAGGACAATGAGCAGTTCTTC; size: many; V: TRBV28; J: TRBJ2-1; D: TRBD1
CDR3: CASSPQGGTEAFF; DNA: TGTGCCAGCAGTCCCCAGGGGGGCACTGAAGCTTTCTTT; size: medium-sized; V: TRBV6-1; J: TRBJ1-1; D: TRBD1
CDR3: CASSPGTYNSPLHF; DNA: TGTGCCAGCAGCCCCGGGACCTATAATTCACCCCTCCACTTT; size: many; V: TRBV7-2; J: TRBJ1-6; D: NA
CDR3: CASSSRYRLAGESEQFF; DNA: TGTGCCAGCAGTTCGCGCTATAGGCTAGCGGGAGAGAGTGAGCAGTTCTTC; size: many; V: TRBV6-2/TRBV6-3; J: TRBJ2-1; D: TRBD2
CDR3: CASSLGGTDTQYF; DNA: TGTGCCAGCAGCTTAGGGGGCACAGATACGCAGTATTTT; size: many; V: TRBV13; J: TRBJ2-3; D: NA
CDR3: CASSVGPAGGELFF; DNA: TGTGCCAGCAGCGTAGGCCCCGCTGGCGGGGAGCTGTTTTTT; size: many; V: TRBV9; J: TRBJ2-2; D: NA
CDR3: CATSPLRLPSYNEQFF; DNA: TGTGCCACATCACCCCTGAGACTACCTTCCTACAATGAGCAGTTCTTC; size: NA; V: TRBV11-2; J: TRBJ2-1; D: NA
CDR3: CASSLGMGIAGGLISYEQYF; DNA: TGTGCCAGCAGCTTAGGGATGGGGATAGCGGGAGGGTTAATCTCCTACGAGCAGTACTTC; size: medium-sized; V: TRBV11-3; J: TRBJ2-7; D: TRBD2
CDR3: CASSPRTSDYEQYF; DNA: TGTGCCAGCAGCCCTCGGACTAGTGACTACGAGCAGTACTTC; size: few; V: TRBV9; J: TRBJ2-7; D: TRBD2
CDR3: CASSGGIGTEAFF; DNA: TGCGCCAGCAGTGGGGGAATAGGGACTGAAGCTTTCTTT; size: many; V: TRBV10-1; J: TRBJ1-1; D: NA
CDR3: CASSDVSGANVLTF; DNA: TGTGCCAGCAGTGACGTCTCTGGGGCCAACGTCCTGACTTTC; size: many; V: TRBV6-1; J: TRBJ2-6; D: NA
CDR3: CASSLQMSEAFF; DNA: TGTGCCAGCAGTTTACAGATGTCAGAAGCTTTCTTC; size: NA; V: TRBV28; J: TRBJ1-1; D: NA
CDR3: CASRSLGSTNEKLFF; DNA: TGTGCCAGCAGATCCCTGGGGAGCACTAATGAAAAACTGTTTTTT; size: NA; V: TRBV5-8; J: TRBJ1-4; D: NA
CDR3: CASSLRARREETQYF; DNA: TGTGCCAGCAGCTTAAGAGCTAGGAGGGAAGAGACCCAGTACTTC; size: few; V: TRBV7-3; J: TRBJ2-5; D: NA
CDR3: CATSDRPWSAHDEQFF; DNA: TGTGCCACCAGTGATCGGCCCTGGAGTGCTCATGATGAGCAGTTCTTC; size: many; V: TRBV24-1; J: TRBJ2-1; D: NA
CDR3: CASSPAMNTEAFF; DNA: TGTGCCAGCAGCCCCGCAATGAACACTGAAGCTTTCTTT; size: many; V: TRBV3-1; J: TRBJ1-1; D: NA
CDR3: CASSRTREQYF; DNA: TGTGCCAGCAGCCGGACCCGCGAGCAGTACTTC; size: many; V: TRBV7-3; J: TRBJ2-7; D: NA
CDR3: CATSGTGGTGTQYF; DNA: TGTGCCACCAGTGGGACAGGGGGCACAGGTACGCAGTATTTT; size: many; V: TRBV24-1; J: TRBJ2-3; D: TRBD1
CDR3: CASSISTAYTGELFF; DNA: TGTGCCAGCAGTATCTCGACTGCCTACACCGGGGAGCTGTTTTTT; size: NA; V: TRBV27; J: TRBJ2-2; D: NA
CDR3: CASSPADNPGELFF; DNA: TGTGCCAGCAGTCCGGCGGACAATCCCGGGGAGCTGTTTTTT; size: many; V: TRBV28; J: TRBJ2-2; D: NA
CDR3: CSAGDMLAAEDEQFF; DNA: TGCAGTGCTGGAGATATGCTAGCGGCAGAAGATGAGCAGTTCTTC; size: many; V: TRBV20-1; J: TRBJ2-1; D: TRBD2
CDR3: CASSSPELSGANVLTF; DNA: TGTGCCAGCAGTTCGCCGGAACTCTCTGGGGCCAACGTCCTGACTTTC; size: many; V: TRBV12-3/TRBV12-4; J: TRBJ2-6; D: NA
CDR3: CASSPRVSYTEAFF; DNA: TGTGCCAGCAGCCCACGTGTCAGCTACACTGAAGCTTTCTTT; size: many; V: TRBV7-9; J: TRBJ1-1; D: NA
CDR3: CASSLAGPVYEQYF; DNA: TGCGCCAGCAGCTTGGCTGGGCCAGTATACGAGCAGTACTTC; size: many; V: TRBV5-1; J: TRBJ2-7; D: NA
CDR3: CATSDPGVYDEQFF; DNA: TGTGCCACCAGTGATCCTGGGGTCTACGATGAGCAGTTCTTC; size: many; V: TRBV24-1; J: TRBJ2-1; D: NA
CDR3: CASSLSFADTQYF; DNA: TGTGCCAGCAGCTTGAGCTTCGCAGATACGCAGTATTTT; size: many; V: TRBV11-3; J: TRBJ2-3; D: NA
CDR3: CASSIAHTAYEQYF; DNA: TGTGCCAGTAGTATAGCCCATACAGCCTACGAGCAGTACTTC; size: NA; V: TRBV19; J: TRBJ2-7; D: NA
CDR3: CATAEWEGLEQFF; DNA: TGTGCCACCGCCGAGTGGGAGGGCCTCGAGCAGTTCTTC; size: medium-sized; V: TRBV6-2/TRBV6-3; J: TRBJ2-1; D: TRBD2
CDR3: CASSPTSVIRDQYF; DNA: TGTGCCAGCAGCCCAACTAGCGTTATTCGCGATCAGTACTTC; size: NA; V: TRBV7-2; J: TRBJ2-7; D: TRBD2
CDR3: CASSVGPQGGKNTIYF; DNA: TGTGCCAGCAGCGTAGGGCCACAGGGCGGTAAGAACACCATATATTTT; size: many; V: TRBV9; J: TRBJ1-3; D: NA
CDR3: CASSPTVRGRGQPQHF; DNA: TGTGCCAGCAGTCCTACCGTCAGGGGGCGAGGGCAGCCCCAGCATTTT; size: many; V: TRBV12-3/TRBV12-4; J: TRBJ1-5; D: TRBD1
CDR3: CASSISGLISEAFF; DNA: TGTGCCAGTAGTATTTCAGGGTTGATCAGTGAAGCTTTCTTT; size: many; V: TRBV19; J: TRBJ1-1; D: NA
CDR3: CATSRDLPPQGNIQYF; DNA: TGTGCCACCAGCAGAGATCTCCCACCCCAGGGAAACATTCAGTACTTC; size: many; V: TRBV15; J: TRBJ2-4; D: NA
CDR3: CASSERGGFLAGVLDTQYF; DNA: TGTGCCAGCAGTGAACGGGGGGGGTTTCTAGCGGGAGTATTAGATACGCAGTATTTT; size: many; V: TRBV2; J: TRBJ2-3; D: TRBD2
CDR3: CASSITWEGYNEQFF; DNA: TGTGCCAGTAGTATAACGTGGGAGGGCTACAATGAGCAGTTCTTC; size: few; V: TRBV19; J: TRBJ2-1; D: TRBD2
CDR3: CASSQAGLEPTGELFF; DNA: TGTGCCAGCAGCCAAGCTGGACTAGAGCCCACCGGGGAGCTGTTTTTT; size: many; V: TRBV4-2; J: TRBJ2-2; D: TRBD2
CDR3: CASSPTLGPSGNTIYF; DNA: TGTGCCAGCAGCCCCACTCTAGGTCCTTCTGGAAACACCATATATTTT; size: few; V: TRBV6-1; J: TRBJ1-3; D: NA
CDR3: CAISRGRSAPSNYGYTF; DNA: TGTGCCATCAGTAGGGGTAGGTCCGCCCCGAGTAACTATGGCTACACCTTC; size: many; V: TRBV10-3; J: TRBJ1-2; D: NA
CDR3: CASSSSQGYPYEQYF; DNA: TGTGCCAGCAGTTCCTCACAGGGGTACCCCTACGAGCAGTACTTC; size: medium-sized; V: TRBV6-2/TRBV6-3; J: TRBJ2-7; D: TRBD1